Below are 6 T cell receptor beta chains sequenced from a single sample in a study of cytomegalovirus exposure and HLA in healthy donors. Amplification used 60 Vbeta primers and 13 Jbeta primers. The data were produced by immunoSEQ multiplex PCR, yet TCRdb's version contains in-frame clones alone and is incomplete. Of 75,000 to 80,000 clones detected, around four fifths appear once; the ten largest clones hold nearly 9%. Material for sequencing was PBMCs. The receptors stem from a woman between 40 and 50 years old in good health and CMV-seropositive.

This chain joins TRBV28 and TRBJ1-4; 11 bases map to TRBD1. Germline trimming cut 2 bases from V and 8 bases from J; bases unmatched to any gene: 4. The CDR3 sequence is 15 residues long. CDR1 is MDHEN, CDR2 SYDVKM, per germline. The CDR3 sequence is CASSLGGQGDEKLFF. In DNA, the CDR3 is TGTGCCAGCAGTTTAGGGGGACAGGGGGACGAAAAACTGTTTTTT.

This clone was detected only a few times. This rearrangement joins TRBV27 to TRBJ1-5; 9 bases are shared with TRBD1. Germline values: CDR1 MNHEY, CDR2 SMNVEV (reference sequence). The V and J ends lost 4 bases and 6 bases, in that order; junction bases with no gene match: 7. This CDR3 has 15 amino acids. In nucleotides, the CDR3 is TGTGCCAGCAGTTCCACAGGGGGCTCGGGTCAGCCCCAGCATTTT. Translated: CASSSTGGSGQPQHF.

The V and J genes are TRBV28 and TRBJ1-5; maybe TRBD1 (5 bases). There are 14 residues in the CDR3. V lost 8 bases to trimming and J lost 3 bases, with 14 bases between them. The germline CDR1 and CDR2 sequences are MDHEN and SYDVKM. The CDR3 DNA reads as TGTGCCAGCGGACACGGAGGGCCCAATCAGCCCCAGCATTTT. Encoded protein: CASGHGGPNQPQHF.

The chain joins TRBV7-3 to TRBJ1-2; D perhaps matches TRBD1 (5 bases). Germline V gene lookup returns CDR1 SGHTA and CDR2 FQGTGA. CDR3 length: 15 residues. V lost 6 bases and J 4 bases, leaving 18 bases between the germline ends. DNA for the CDR3: TGTGCCAGCAGTCCCGACGGGGGGGATGGCTATGGCTACACCTTC. Encoded protein: CASSPDGGDGYGYTF. Supplemented by reference TRBV7-3 and TRBJ1-2, the full variable domain reads GAGVSQTPSNKVTEKGKYVELRCDPISGHTALYWYRQSLGQGPEFLIYFQGTGAADDSGLPNDRFFAVRPEGSVSTLKIQRTERGDSAVYLCASSPDGGDGYGYTFGSGTRLTVV.

This clone was found once. Here the CDR3 reads CASSLTGGTGELFF. The CDR3 DNA is TGTGCCAGCAGCTTGACAGGGGGCACCGGGGAGCTGTTTTTT. This chain links TRBV7-9 with TRBJ2-2; 9 bases are a match to TRBD1. The trim removed 3 bases at V and 4 bases at J, leaving 0 bases unmatched. CDR1 and CDR2 from the germline V gene are SEHNR and FQNEAQ (reference sequence). The CDR3 has 14 residues.

This clone was found a few times. The J gene is TRBJ1-1, the V gene TRBV7-3; D unclear. Germline CDR1 is SGHTA and CDR2 is FQGTGA. This CDR3 contains 15 residues. Deletions cut 1 base from V and 3 bases from J, with 12 bases between. The CDR3 bases are TGTGCCAGCAGCTTAAGGGCATTTGGATACACTGAAGCTTTCTTT. It is translated as CASSLRAFGYTEAFF.